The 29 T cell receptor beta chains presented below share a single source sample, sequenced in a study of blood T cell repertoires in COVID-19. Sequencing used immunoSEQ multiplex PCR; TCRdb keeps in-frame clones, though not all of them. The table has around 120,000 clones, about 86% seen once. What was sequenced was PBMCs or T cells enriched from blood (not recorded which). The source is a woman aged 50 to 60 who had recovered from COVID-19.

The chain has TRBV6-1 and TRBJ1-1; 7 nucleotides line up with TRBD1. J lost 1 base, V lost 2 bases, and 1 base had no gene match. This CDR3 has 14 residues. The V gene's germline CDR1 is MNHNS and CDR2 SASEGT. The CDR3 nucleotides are TGTGCCAGCAGTGAAACAGGGGCGAACACTGAAGCTTTCTTT. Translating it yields CASSETGANTEAFF.

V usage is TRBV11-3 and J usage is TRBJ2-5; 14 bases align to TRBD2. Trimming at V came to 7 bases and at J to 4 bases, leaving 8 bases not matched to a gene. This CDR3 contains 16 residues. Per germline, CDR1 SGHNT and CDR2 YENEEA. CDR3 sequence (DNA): TGTGCCAGCAAATTGACTAGCGGGGGGGCAGGAGAGACCCAGTACTTC. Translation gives CASKLTSGGAGETQYF.

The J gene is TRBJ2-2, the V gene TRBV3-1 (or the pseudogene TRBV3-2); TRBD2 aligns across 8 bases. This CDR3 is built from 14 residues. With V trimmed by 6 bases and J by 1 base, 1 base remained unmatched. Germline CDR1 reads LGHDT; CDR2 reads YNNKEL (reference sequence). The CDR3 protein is CASRSGGNTGELFF. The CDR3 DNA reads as TGTGCCAGCAGGAGCGGGGGGAACACCGGGGAGCTGTTTTTT.

This CDR3 reads CASSYPYRGPRYGYTF. The CDR3 region has the DNA TGTGCCAGCAGCTATCCTTACAGGGGCCCCCGCTATGGCTACACCTTC. The J gene is TRBJ1-2, the V gene TRBV16, with 7 bases matching TRBD1. The CDR3 is 16 residues long. After removal of 5 bases from V and 4 bases from J, the junction contained 13 bases not matched to a gene. CDR1 is KGHSY, CDR2 FQNENV, per germline.

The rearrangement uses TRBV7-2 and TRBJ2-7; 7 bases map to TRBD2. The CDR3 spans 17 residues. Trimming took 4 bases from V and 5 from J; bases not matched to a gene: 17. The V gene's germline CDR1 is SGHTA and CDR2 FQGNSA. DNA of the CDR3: TGTGCCAGCAGCTCCGCGAGCGGGCCGCGGGGGTTCCACGAGCAGTACTTC. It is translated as CASSSASGPRGFHEQYF.

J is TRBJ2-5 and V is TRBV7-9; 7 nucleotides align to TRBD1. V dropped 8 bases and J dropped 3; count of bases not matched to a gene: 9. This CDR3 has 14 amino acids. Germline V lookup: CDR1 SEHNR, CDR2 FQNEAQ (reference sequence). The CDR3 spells CASRSLGQEETQYF. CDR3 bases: TGTGCCAGCCGAAGTCTCGGACAGGAAGAGACCCAGTACTTC.

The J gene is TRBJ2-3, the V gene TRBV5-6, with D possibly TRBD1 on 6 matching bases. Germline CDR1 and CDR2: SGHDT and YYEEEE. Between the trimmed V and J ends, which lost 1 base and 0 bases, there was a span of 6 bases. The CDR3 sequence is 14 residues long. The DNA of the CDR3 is TGTGCCAGCAGCTTGACAGGGAGCACAGATACGCAGTATTTT. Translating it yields CASSLTGSTDTQYF.

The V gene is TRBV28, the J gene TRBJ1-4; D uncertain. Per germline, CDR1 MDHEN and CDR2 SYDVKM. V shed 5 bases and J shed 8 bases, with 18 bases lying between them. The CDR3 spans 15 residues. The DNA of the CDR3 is TGTGCCAGCAGTGCTCCCCGAGGGCGAAGGGAAAAACTGTTTTTT. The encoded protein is CASSAPRGRREKLFF.

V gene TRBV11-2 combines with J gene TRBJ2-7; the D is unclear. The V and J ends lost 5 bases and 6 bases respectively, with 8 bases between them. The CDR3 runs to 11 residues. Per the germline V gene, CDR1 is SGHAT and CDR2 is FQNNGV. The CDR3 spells CASSPTSEQYF. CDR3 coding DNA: TGTGCCAGCAGCCCCACGAGCGAGCAGTACTTC.

CDR3 protein: CASSATGTGNTEAFF. The CDR3 DNA follows: TGTGCCAGCAGCGCCACCGGGACAGGGAACACTGAAGCTTTCTTT. This chain joins TRBV7-9 and TRBJ1-1; 8 nucleotides match TRBD1. With V trimmed by 5 bases and J by 1 base, 6 bases remained unmatched. This CDR3 comprises 15 residues. Germline V gives CDR1 SEHNR, CDR2 FQNEAQ (reference sequence). Looking up the rest from reference TRBV7-9 and TRBJ1-1 gives the full variable domain: DTGVSQNPRHKITKRGQNVTFRCDPISEHNRLYWYRQTLGQGPEFLTYFQNEAQLEKSRLLSDRFSAERPKGSFSTLEIQRTEQGDSAMYLCASSATGTGNTEAFFGQGTRLTVV.

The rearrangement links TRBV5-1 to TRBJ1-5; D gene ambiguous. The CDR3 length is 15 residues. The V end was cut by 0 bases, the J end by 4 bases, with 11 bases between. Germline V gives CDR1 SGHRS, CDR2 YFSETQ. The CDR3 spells CASSLAGVPNQPQHF. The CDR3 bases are TGCGCCAGCAGCTTGGCCGGGGTTCCGAATCAGCCCCAGCATTTT.

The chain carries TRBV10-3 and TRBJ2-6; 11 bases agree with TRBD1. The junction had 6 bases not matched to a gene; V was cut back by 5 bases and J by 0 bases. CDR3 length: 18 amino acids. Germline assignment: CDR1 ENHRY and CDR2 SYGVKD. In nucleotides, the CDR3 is TGTGCCATCAGTCCGGGACAGGGGGTAACCTCTGGGGCCAACGTCCTGACTTTC. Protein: CAISPGQGVTSGANVLTF.

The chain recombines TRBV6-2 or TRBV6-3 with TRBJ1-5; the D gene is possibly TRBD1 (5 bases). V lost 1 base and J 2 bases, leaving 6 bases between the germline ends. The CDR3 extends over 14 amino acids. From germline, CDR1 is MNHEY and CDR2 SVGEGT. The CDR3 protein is CASSYWGGNQPQHF. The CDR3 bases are TGTGCCAGCAGTTACTGGGGGGGCAATCAGCCCCAGCATTTT.

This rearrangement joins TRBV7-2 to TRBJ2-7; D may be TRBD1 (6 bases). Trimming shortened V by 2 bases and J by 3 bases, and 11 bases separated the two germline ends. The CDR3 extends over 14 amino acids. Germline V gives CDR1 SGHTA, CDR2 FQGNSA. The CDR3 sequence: CASSLNRVHYEQYF. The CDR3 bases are TGTGCCAGCAGCTTAAACAGGGTCCACTACGAGCAGTACTTC.

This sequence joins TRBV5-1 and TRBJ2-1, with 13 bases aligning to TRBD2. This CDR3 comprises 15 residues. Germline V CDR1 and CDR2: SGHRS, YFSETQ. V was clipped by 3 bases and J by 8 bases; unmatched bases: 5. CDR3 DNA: TGCGCCAGCAGCTCTGGACTAGCGGGGGTCCATGAGCAGTTCTTC. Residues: CASSSGLAGVHEQFF.

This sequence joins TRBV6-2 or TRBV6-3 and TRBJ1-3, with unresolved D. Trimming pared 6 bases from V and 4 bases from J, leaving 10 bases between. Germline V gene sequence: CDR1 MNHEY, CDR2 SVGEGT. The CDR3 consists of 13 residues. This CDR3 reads CASRPNSGNTIYF. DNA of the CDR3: TGTGCCAGCAGGCCTAACTCCGGAAACACCATATATTTT.

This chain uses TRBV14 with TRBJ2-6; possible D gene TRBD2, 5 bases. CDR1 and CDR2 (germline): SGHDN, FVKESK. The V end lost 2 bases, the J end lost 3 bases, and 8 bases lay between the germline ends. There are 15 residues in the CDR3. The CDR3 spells CASSQRGSGANVLTF. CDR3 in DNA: TGTGCCAGCAGCCAACGGGGAAGTGGGGCCAACGTCCTGACTTTC. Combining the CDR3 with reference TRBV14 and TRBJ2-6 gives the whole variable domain EAGVTQFPSHSVIEKGQTVTLRCDPISGHDNLYWYRRVMGKEIKFLLHFVKESKQDESGMPNNRFLAERTGGTYSTLKVQPAELEDSGVYFCASSQRGSGANVLTFGAGSRLTVL.

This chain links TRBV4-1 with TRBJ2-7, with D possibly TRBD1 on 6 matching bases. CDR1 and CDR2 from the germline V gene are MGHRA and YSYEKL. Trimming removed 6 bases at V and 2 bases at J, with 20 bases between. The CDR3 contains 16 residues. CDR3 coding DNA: TGCGCCAGCAGTCCCTCCGGGTGGACAGAGACCTACGAGCAGTACTTC. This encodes CASSPSGWTETYEQYF.

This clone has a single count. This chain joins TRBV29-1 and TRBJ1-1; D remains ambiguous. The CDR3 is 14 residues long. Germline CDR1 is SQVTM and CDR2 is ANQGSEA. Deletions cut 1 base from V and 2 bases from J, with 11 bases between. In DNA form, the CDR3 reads TGCAGCGTTGAAGTACCAGGACTAAACACTGAAGCTTTCTTT. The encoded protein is CSVEVPGLNTEAFF.

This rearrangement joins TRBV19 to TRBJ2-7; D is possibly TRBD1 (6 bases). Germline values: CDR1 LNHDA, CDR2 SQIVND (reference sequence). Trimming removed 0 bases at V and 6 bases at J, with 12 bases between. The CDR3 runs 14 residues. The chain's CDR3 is CASSIDLSGVEQYF. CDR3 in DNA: TGTGCCAGTAGTATAGATCTCTCAGGGGTCGAGCAGTACTTC.

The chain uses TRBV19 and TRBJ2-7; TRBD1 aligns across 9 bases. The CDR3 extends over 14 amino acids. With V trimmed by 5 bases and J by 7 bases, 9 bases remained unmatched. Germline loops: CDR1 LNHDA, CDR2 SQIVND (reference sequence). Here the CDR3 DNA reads TGTGCCAGTAGTGGGCCGGGACAGGGTAGGGAGCAGTACTTC. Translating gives CASSGPGQGREQYF.

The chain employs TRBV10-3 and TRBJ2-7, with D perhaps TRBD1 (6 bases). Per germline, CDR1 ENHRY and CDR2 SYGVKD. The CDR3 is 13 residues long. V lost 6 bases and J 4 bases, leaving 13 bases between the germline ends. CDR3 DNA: TGTGCCATCAGCCCACAGGGACAATACGAGCAGTACTTC. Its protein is CAISPQGQYEQYF.

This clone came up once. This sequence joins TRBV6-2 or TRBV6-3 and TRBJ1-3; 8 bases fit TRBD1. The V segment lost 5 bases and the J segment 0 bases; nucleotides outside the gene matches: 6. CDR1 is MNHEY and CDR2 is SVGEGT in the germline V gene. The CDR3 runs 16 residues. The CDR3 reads CASSRGQASSGNTIYF. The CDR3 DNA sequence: TGTGCCAGCAGTCGGGGACAGGCCAGCTCTGGAAACACCATATATTTT.

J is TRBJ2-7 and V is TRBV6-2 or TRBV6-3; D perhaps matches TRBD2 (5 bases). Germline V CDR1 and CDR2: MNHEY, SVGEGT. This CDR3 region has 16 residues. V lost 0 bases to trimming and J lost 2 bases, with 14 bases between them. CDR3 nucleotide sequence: TGTGCCAGCAGTTACTCCCATGGGCGGGCCGCCTACGAGCAGTACTTC. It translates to CASSYSHGRAAYEQYF.

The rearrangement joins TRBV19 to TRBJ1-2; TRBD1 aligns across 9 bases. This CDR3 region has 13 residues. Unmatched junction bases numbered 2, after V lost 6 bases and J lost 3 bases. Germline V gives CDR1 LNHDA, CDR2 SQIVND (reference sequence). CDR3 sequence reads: CASSGTGYYGYTF. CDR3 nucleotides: TGTGCCAGTAGCGGGACAGGGTACTATGGCTACACCTTC.

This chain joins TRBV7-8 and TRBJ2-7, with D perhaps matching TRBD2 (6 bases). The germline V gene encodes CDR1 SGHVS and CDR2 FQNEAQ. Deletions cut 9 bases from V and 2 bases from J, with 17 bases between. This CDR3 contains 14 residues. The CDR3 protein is CASREGTATYEQYF. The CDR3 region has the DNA TGTGCCAGTAGGGAAGGGACTGCAACCTACGAGCAGTACTTC.

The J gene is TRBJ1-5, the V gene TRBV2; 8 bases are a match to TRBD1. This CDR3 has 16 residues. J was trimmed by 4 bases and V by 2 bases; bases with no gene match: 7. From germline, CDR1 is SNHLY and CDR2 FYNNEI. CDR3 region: CASSESTGGRNQPQHF. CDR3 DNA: TGTGCCAGCAGTGAATCAACAGGGGGAAGGAATCAGCCCCAGCATTTT.

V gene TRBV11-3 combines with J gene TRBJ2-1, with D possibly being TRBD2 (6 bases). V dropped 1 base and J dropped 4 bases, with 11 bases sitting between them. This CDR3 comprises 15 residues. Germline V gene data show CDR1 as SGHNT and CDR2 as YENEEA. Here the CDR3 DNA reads TGTGCCAGCAGCTTAGGATGGGGGGAGTACAATGAGCAGTTCTTC. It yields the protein CASSLGWGEYNEQFF.

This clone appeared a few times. CDR3 nucleotides: TGTGCCAGCAGCCGCGGGGGGCCATACAATGAGCAGTTCTTC. Encoded protein: CASSRGGPYNEQFF. V gene TRBV25-1 combines with J gene TRBJ2-1, with 8 bases that match TRBD2. Germline-derived CDR1 and CDR2 are MGHDK and SYGVNS. V shed 6 bases, J shed 4 bases, and the junction held 5 bases outside the gene matches. CDR3 length: 14 residues.